The rows below give T cell receptor beta chains drawn from one sample of a study of early T cells in non-severe SARS-CoV-2 infection. TCRdb analysed the 5' RACE reads with MiXCR anew, one entry per CDR3 protein. The table includes over 50,000 distinct CDR3 sequences, about 9.3% detected once. Sequences were obtained from whole blood. These receptor sequences come from an adult who was a healthcare worker with PCR-confirmed SARS-CoV-2 infection or an uninfected control (not recorded which). Both conserved end residues are part of each CDR3. The order of the fields is D gene, V gene, clone size, CDR3 length, J gene, CDR3 protein, CDR3 DNA. A D gene is named only where the DNA matches it firmly. Clone size is not always given. Where it is, it says once, few, many or a class for expanded clones.

>-|TRBV5-1|many|15|TRBJ2-2
CASGRPGQNTGELFF
TGCGCCAGCGGAAGACCGGGACAGAACACCGGGGAGCTGTTTTTT
>-|TRBV9|-|17|TRBJ2-2
CASSVDSSSRTRGELFF
TGTGCCAGCAGCGTAGACAGTTCCTCCCGTACACGTGGGGAGCTGTTTTTT
>-|TRBV5-1|few|15|TRBJ1-5
CASSLEGLGNQPQHF
TGCGCCAGCAGCTTGGAAGGCCTGGGCAATCAGCCCCAGCATTTT
>-|TRBV6-1|many|15|TRBJ1-4
CASTGGSGRNEKLFF
TGTGCCAGCACCGGGGGGTCAGGGCGAAATGAAAAACTGTTTTTT
>TRBD2|TRBV14|many|15|TRBJ2-3
CASSQETGGPGTQYF
TGTGCCAGCAGCCAAGAGACGGGGGGGCCTGGTACGCAGTATTTT
>-|TRBV4-2|many|15|TRBJ1-1
CASSQAGREHTEAFF
TGTGCCAGCAGCCAAGCCGGGAGGGAGCACACTGAAGCTTTCTTT
>-|TRBV23-1|few|15|TRBJ2-5
CASSQSLVQQETQYF
TGCGCCAGCAGTCAATCGTTGGTTCAGCAAGAGACCCAGTACTTC
>TRBD1|TRBV29-1|few|15|TRBJ2-3
CSVALGTDNRDTQYF
TGCAGCGTTGCGCTGGGGACAGACAATCGGGATACGCAGTATTTT
>-|TRBV12-3/TRBV12-4|many|13|TRBJ2-3
CASSRDGTDTQYF
TGTGCCAGCAGCCGGGATGGCACAGATACGCAGTATTTT
>-|TRBV5-1|-|14|TRBJ1-1
CASSLAGASTEAFF
TGCGCCAGCAGCTTGGCAGGGGCTAGCACTGAAGCTTTCTTT
>-|TRBV15|many|15|TRBJ1-1
CATSRLRGEGTEAFF
TGTGCCACCAGCAGATTACGGGGGGAGGGCACTGAAGCTTTCTTT
>TRBD2|TRBV24-1|-|15|TRBJ2-3
CATSDFPSGGDTQYF
TGTGCCACCAGTGATTTCCCTAGCGGGGGGGATACGCAGTATTTT
>TRBD1|TRBV5-1|many|14|TRBJ1-2
CASSTGQGLYGYTF
TGCGCCAGCAGCACGGGACAGGGCCTCTATGGCTACACCTTC
>-|TRBV6-5|many|19|TRBJ2-1
CASSYGTKDYSGILNEQFF
TGTGCCAGCAGTTACGGAACAAAAGACTACTCAGGGATCCTCAATGAGCAGTTCTTC
>TRBD1|TRBV18|-|16|TRBJ1-1
CASSLHGGQEDTEAFF
TGTGCCAGCTCACTCCACGGAGGACAGGAGGACACTGAAGCTTTCTTT
>-|TRBV9|many|15|TRBJ1-1
CASSVGGRENTEAFF
TGTGCCAGCAGCGTAGGAGGCCGGGAGAATACTGAAGCTTTCTTT
>TRBD1|TRBV29-1|many|13|TRBJ2-2
CSGSTGRAGELFF
TGCAGCGGCTCGACAGGGAGAGCCGGGGAGCTGTTTTTT
>TRBD2|TRBV7-2|many|15|TRBJ2-5
CASSLGLAGVETQYF
TGTGCCAGCAGCTTAGGACTAGCGGGGGTGGAGACCCAGTACTTC
>TRBD1|TRBV5-1|-|15|TRBJ2-1
CANSPTGTPYNEQFF
TGCGCCAACAGCCCGACAGGGACCCCCTACAATGAGCAGTTCTTC
>-|TRBV6-1|many|15|TRBJ2-5
CASSEDRGLTQTQYF
TGTGCCAGCAGTGAAGACCGGGGACTCACCCAGACCCAGTACTTC
>TRBD2|TRBV28|many|16|TRBJ2-5
CASSGAGGPYQETQYF
TGTGCCAGCAGTGGGGCGGGGGGGCCGTACCAAGAGACCCAGTACTTC
>-|TRBV10-2|few|12|TRBJ2-1
CASSEGGNEQFF
TGCGCCAGCAGTGAGGGGGGGAATGAGCAGTTCTTC
>-|TRBV12-3/TRBV12-4|few|16|TRBJ2-4
CASSLPSRLAKNIQYF
TGTGCCAGCAGTTTACCCAGCCGTCTAGCCAAAAACATTCAGTACTTC
>TRBD2|TRBV7-6|many|14|TRBJ2-1
CASSQSGGENEQFF
TGTGCCAGCAGCCAAAGCGGGGGGGAAAATGAGCAGTTCTTC
>-|TRBV19|-|14|TRBJ2-4
CASSTEYKLWIQYF
TGTGCCAGTAGTACGGAATACAAACTGTGGATTCAGTACTTC
>-|TRBV3-1|few|14|TRBJ1-1
CASSHGQLNTEAFF
TGTGCCAGCAGCCACGGACAGCTGAACACTGAAGCTTTCTTT
>-|TRBV20-1|-|14|TRBJ2-1
CSARSTSSYNEQFF
TGCAGTGCTAGAAGTACCAGCTCCTACAATGAGCAGTTCTTC
>-|TRBV5-4|-|15|TRBJ1-1
CASSLEGGVSTEAFF
TGTGCCAGCAGCTTGGAGGGAGGGGTCAGCACTGAAGCTTTCTTT
>-|TRBV20-1|few|12|TRBJ1-5
CSARDHNQPQHF
TGCAGTGCTAGAGACCATAATCAGCCCCAGCATTTT
>-|TRBV5-8|-|13|TRBJ2-5
CASSLRGKETQYF
TGTGCCAGCAGCTTGAGGGGAAAAGAGACCCAGTACTTC
>-|TRBV5-1|few|16|TRBJ2-2
CASSRENRENTGELFF
TGCGCCAGCAGCCGCGAGAACAGGGAGAACACCGGGGAGCTGTTTTTT
>-|TRBV20-1|few|11|TRBJ1-2
CSAKKLRGYTF
TGCAGTGCTAAGAAGCTGCGTGGCTACACCTTC
>-|TRBV5-5|-|13|TRBJ2-2
CASSLAGTGELFF
TGTGCCAGCAGCTTGGCCGGCACCGGGGAGCTGTTTTTT
>-|TRBV25-1|-|16|TRBJ1-6
CASSSGTRGGGSPLHF
TGTGCCAGCAGTTCCGGAACGAGAGGGGGAGGCTCACCCCTCCACTTT
>TRBD1|TRBV18|-|12|TRBJ1-1
CASSEDRGYAFF
TGTGCCAGCTCAGAGGACAGGGGGTACGCTTTCTTT
>-|TRBV5-1|many|13|TRBJ1-1
CASSLTENTEAFF
TGCGCCAGCAGCTTGACAGAGAACACTGAAGCTTTCTTT
>TRBD2|TRBV27|few|17|TRBJ2-5
CASSPRTSGGIQETQYF
TGTGCCAGCAGTCCCCGGACTAGCGGGGGCATACAAGAGACCCAGTACTTC
>TRBD2|TRBV10-3|many|17|TRBJ2-3
CAISDGLAGGETDTQYF
TGTGCCATCAGTGATGGACTAGCGGGGGGCGAGACAGATACGCAGTATTTT
>-|TRBV6-5|few|13|TRBJ1-1
CASKPRQLTEAFF
TGTGCCAGTAAACCACGACAGTTAACTGAAGCTTTCTTT
>TRBD1|TRBV28|-|16|TRBJ2-5
CASRERGTGRPETQYF
TGTGCCAGCAGGGAACGCGGGACAGGGCGCCCAGAGACCCAGTACTTC
>TRBD1|TRBV24-1|many|13|TRBJ2-1
CATSEPQGAPWFF
TGTGCCACCAGTGAGCCACAGGGGGCTCCGTGGTTCTTC
>TRBD1|TRBV5-8|many|13|TRBJ2-1
CASSIDRVNEQFF
TGTGCCAGCAGCATTGACAGGGTTAATGAGCAGTTCTTC
>-|TRBV29-1|few|13|TRBJ1-2
CSVEDLVGYGYTF
TGCAGCGTTGAAGATCTCGTTGGTTATGGCTACACCTTC
>TRBD1|TRBV7-8|-|12|TRBJ2-3
CASSSGTGGDRF
TGTGCCAGCAGCTCCGGGACAGGGGGCGACCGATTT
>-|TRBV20-1|-|12|TRBJ2-3
CSASVLTDTQYF
TGCAGTGCTAGTGTCCTAACAGATACGCAGTATTTT
>-|TRBV7-9|-|11|TRBJ2-1
CASRKQGSEFF
TGTGCCAGCAGGAAACAAGGAAGTGAGTTCTTC
>-|TRBV12-3/TRBV12-4|many|17|TRBJ1-5
CASSLLQSRQSNQPQHF
TGTGCCAGCAGTTTACTACAGTCCAGGCAAAGCAATCAGCCCCAGCATTTT
>-|TRBV7-2|few|13|TRBJ2-1
CASSLTRDNEQFF
TGTGCCAGCAGCCTGACGAGGGATAATGAGCAGTTCTTC
>-|TRBV20-1|many|12|TRBJ1-2
CSVQTSNYGYTF
TGCAGTGTTCAGACTTCTAACTATGGCTACACCTTC
>-|TRBV5-1|-|18|TRBJ2-6
CASSLQTGPRSGANVLTF
TGCGCCAGCAGCTTGCAGACAGGACCCAGATCTGGGGCCAACGTCCTGACTTTC
>-|TRBV6-6|few|16|TRBJ1-5
CASSYPRGLSNQPQHF
TGTGCCAGCAGTTACCCGCGGGGGCTTAGCAATCAGCCCCAGCATTTT
>-|TRBV11-2|few|14|TRBJ2-3
CASSLSRGSDTQYF
TGTGCCAGCAGCTTATCAAGGGGCTCAGATACGCAGTATTTT
>-|TRBV29-1|-|13|TRBJ2-5
CSVYRVVLETQYF
TGCAGCGTTTACAGGGTGGTGTTGGAGACCCAGTACTTC